This passage covers 3 T cell receptor beta chains from one sample sequenced in a study of blood T cell repertoires in COVID-19. The data were produced by immunoSEQ multiplex PCR, yet TCRdb's version contains in-frame clones alone and is incomplete. The table lists over 130,000 clones, approximately 83% of them singletons. The sequencing input was peripheral blood. The receptors were gathered from a man aged 70-80 years with acute or convalescent COVID-19.

The gene calls are TRBV19 and TRBJ2-7, with no clear D. Germline CDR1 LNHDA, CDR2 SQIVND (reference sequence). The length of the CDR3 is 15 residues. The V end was cut by 5 bases, the J end by 1 base, with 15 bases between. The CDR3 region is CASSLWVDKSYEQYF. CDR3 nucleotides: TGTGCCAGTAGTCTTTGGGTAGACAAATCCTACGAGCAGTACTTC.

The V and J genes are TRBV5-1 and TRBJ1-1; TRBD1 is a possible D gene (5 bases). V shed 0 bases and J shed 8 bases, with 11 bases lying between them. Germline CDR1 SGHRS, CDR2 YFSETQ. The CDR3 covers 13 residues. DNA of the CDR3: TGCGCCAGCAGCTTGGCGGCAGGGCCCGAAGCTTTCTTT. This translates into CASSLAAGPEAFF.

The V and J genes are TRBV6-5 and TRBJ2-7; D is possibly TRBD2 (7 bases). CDR1 MNHEY and CDR2 SVGAGI come from the germline V gene. The V and J ends lost 8 bases and 4 bases respectively, with 21 bases between them. The CDR3 covers 15 residues. CDR3: CASGEGIQGIYEQYF. In nucleotides, the CDR3 is TGTGCCAGCGGGGAGGGTATACAGGGCATATACGAGCAGTACTTC.